This T cell receptor beta chain is drawn from a study of cytomegalovirus exposure and HLA in healthy donors. Study context: From 150 million to 200 million T cells, an earlier analysis saw approximately 110 million unique TCR beta sequences. General observations from the study: CMV serostatus was the only recorded immune exposure for donors. Across donors, most TCRs were seen rarely, yet some public ones were widespread.

With regard to this clone: The antigen remains undetermined.

Primers: 60 Vbeta forward and 13 Jbeta reverse. Method: immunoSEQ multiplex PCR; TCRdb's copy keeps in-frame clones and lacks some. This sample has 100,000 to 150,000 clones, with approximately 80% found just once. The TCR originated in a woman between 18 and 29 years old in good health and CMV-seronegative. Sequenced input: PBMCs.

The CDR3 DNA sequence: TGTGCCAGCAGCTCTACCGGATTAACGGCAGCGTTTACCTTC. This translates into CASSSTGLTAAFTF. V usage is TRBV7-9 and J usage is TRBJ1-2; D unresolved. Germline V gene data show CDR1 as SEHNR and CDR2 as FQNEAQ (reference sequence). There are 14 residues in the CDR3. V lost 4 bases to trimming and J lost 14 bases, with 23 bases between them.